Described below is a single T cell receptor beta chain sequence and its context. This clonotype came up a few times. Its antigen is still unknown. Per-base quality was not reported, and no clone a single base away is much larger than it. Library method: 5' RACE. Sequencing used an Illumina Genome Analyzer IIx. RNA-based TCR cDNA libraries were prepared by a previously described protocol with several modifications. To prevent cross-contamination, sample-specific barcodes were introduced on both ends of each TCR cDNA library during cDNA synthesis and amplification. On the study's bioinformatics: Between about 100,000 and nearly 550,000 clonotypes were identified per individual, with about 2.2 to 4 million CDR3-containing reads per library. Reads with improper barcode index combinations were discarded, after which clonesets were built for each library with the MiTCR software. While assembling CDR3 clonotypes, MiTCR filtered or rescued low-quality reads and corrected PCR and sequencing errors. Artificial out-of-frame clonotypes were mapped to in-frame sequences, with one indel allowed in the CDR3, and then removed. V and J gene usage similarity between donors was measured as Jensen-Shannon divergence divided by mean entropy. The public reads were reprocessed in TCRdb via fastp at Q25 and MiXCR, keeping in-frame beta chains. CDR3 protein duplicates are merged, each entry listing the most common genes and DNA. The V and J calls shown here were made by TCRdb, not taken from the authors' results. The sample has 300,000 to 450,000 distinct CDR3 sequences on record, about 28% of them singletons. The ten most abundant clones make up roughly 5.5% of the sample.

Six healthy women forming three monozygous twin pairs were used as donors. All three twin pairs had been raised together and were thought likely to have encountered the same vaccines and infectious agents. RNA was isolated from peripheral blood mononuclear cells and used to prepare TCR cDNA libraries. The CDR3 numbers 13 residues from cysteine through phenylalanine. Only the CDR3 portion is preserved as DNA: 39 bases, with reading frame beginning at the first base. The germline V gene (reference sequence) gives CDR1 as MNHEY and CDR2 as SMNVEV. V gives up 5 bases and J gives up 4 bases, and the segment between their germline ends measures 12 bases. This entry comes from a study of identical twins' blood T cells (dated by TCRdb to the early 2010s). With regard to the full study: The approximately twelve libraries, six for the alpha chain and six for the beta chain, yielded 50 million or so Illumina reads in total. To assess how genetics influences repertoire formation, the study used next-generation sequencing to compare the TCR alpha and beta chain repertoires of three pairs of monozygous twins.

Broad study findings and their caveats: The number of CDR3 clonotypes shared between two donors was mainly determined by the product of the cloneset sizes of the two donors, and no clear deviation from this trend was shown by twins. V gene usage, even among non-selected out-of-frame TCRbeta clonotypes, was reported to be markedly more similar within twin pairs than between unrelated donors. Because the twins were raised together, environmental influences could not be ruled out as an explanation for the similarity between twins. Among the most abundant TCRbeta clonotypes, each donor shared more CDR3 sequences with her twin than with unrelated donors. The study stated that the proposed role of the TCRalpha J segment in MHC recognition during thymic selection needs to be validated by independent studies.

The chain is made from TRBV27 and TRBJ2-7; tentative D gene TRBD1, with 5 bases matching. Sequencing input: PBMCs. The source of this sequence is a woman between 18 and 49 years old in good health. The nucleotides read TGTGCCAGCAGTGAAGCAGGGTCGTACGAGCAGTACTTC. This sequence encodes CASSEAGSYEQYF.